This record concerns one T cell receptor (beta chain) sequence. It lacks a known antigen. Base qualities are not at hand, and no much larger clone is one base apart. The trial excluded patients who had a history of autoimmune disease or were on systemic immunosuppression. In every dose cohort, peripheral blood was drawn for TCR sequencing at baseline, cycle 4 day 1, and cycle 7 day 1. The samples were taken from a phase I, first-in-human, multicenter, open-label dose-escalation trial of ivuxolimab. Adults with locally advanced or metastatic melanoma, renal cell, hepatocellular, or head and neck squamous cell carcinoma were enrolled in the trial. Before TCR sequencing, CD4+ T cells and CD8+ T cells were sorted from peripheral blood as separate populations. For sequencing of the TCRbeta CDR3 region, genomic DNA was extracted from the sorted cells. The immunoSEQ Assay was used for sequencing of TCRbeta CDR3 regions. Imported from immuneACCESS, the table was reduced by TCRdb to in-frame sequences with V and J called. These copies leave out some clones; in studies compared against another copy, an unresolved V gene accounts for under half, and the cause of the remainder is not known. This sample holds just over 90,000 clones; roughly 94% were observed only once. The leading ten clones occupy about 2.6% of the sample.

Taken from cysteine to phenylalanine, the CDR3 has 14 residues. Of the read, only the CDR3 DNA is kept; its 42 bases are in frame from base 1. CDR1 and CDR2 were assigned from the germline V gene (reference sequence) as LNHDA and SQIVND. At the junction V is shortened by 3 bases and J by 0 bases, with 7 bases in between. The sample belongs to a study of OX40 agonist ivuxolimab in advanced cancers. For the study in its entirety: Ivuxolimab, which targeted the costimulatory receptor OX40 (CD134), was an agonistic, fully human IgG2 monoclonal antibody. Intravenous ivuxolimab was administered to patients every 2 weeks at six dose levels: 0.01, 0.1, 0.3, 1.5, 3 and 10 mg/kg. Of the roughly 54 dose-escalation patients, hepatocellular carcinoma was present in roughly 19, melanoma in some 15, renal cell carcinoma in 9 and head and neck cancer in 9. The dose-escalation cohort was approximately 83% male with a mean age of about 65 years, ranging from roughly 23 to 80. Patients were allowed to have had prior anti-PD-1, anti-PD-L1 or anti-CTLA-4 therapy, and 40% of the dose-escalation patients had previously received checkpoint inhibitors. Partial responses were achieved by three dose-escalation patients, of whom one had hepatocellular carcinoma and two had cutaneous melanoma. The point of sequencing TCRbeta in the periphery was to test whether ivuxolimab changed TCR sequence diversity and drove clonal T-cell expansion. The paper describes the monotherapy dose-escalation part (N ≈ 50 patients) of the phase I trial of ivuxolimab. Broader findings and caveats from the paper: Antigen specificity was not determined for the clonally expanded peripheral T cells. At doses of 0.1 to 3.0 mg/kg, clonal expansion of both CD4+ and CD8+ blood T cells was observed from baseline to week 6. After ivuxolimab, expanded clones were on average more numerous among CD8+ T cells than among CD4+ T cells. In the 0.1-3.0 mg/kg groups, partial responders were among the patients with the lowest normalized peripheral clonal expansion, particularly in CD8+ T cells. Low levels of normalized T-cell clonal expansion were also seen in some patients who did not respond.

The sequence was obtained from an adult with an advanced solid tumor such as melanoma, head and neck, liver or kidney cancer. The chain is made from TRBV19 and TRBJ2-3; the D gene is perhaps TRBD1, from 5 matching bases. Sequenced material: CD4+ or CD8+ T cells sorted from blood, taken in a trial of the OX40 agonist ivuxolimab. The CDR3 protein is CASSITGSTDTQYF. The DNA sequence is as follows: TGTGCCAGTAGTATTACAGGTAGCACAGATACGCAGTATTTT.